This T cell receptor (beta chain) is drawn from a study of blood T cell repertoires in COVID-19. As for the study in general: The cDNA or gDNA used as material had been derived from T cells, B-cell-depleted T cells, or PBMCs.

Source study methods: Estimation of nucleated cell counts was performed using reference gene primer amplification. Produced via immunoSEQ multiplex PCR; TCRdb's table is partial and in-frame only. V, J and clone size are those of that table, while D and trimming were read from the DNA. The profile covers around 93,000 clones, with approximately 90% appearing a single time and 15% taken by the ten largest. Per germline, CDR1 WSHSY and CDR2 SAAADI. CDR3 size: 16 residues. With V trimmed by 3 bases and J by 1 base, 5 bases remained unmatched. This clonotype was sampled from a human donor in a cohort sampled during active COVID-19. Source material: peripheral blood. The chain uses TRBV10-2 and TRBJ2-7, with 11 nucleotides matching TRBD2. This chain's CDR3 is CASSDPGTSGSYEQYF. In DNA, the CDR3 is TGCGCCAGCAGTGATCCAGGGACTAGCGGATCCTACGAGCAGTACTTC.